This T cell receptor (beta chain) was observed in a study of OX40 agonist ivuxolimab in advanced cancers. Study details: While on treatment, patients had intravenous ivuxolimab at 0.01 to 10 mg/kg every 2 weeks.

Overall study results and limits: Among T cells, CD8+ cells averaged more expanded clones than CD4+ cells.

The protocol was immunoSEQ multiplex PCR, while the TCRdb copy is restricted to in-frame clones and leaves out a portion. The profile shows about 71,000 clones, around 86% of them singletons. Patients were excluded for autoimmune disease history or systemic immunosuppression. The study sampled blood at baseline, cycle 4 day 1, and cycle 7 day 1. Points on this clone: Its specificity is unknown.

Sequenced here: CD4+ or CD8+ T cells sorted from blood, sampled in a trial of the OX40 agonist ivuxolimab. This clonotype originated in an adult with an advanced solid tumor such as melanoma, head and neck, liver or kidney cancer.

The CDR3, as DNA: TGTGCCAGCAGCTTAGGGGGGTTTAACGAGCAGTACTTC. Amino acids: CASSLGGFNEQYF. The chain uses TRBV7-9 and TRBJ2-7; D may match TRBD1 or TRBD2 (5 bases each). V was shortened by 1 base and J by 5 bases, with 9 bases between the two germline ends. Per germline, CDR1 SEHNR and CDR2 FQNEAQ (reference sequence). The CDR3 is 13 residues long.